The 10 T cell receptor beta chains in this list originate from one sample, sequenced in a study of cytomegalovirus exposure and HLA in healthy donors. The study ran its PCR with 60 Vbeta and 13 Jbeta primers. Using immunoSEQ multiplex PCR, the repertoire was profiled, and TCRdb retains in-frame clones only, with some absent. The data show 100,000 to 150,000 clones, less than 90% seen once. The specimen sequenced was PBMCs. The source of these receptors is a middle-aged man in good health and CMV-seronegative.

This clone has more than one count but fewer than ten. The chain couples TRBV20-1 to TRBJ1-2; D not certain. The CDR3 contains 8 residues. Looked up from germline, CDR1 is DFQATT and CDR2 is SNEGSKA (reference sequence). The CDR3 sequence is CTNGGYTF. The CDR3 region has the DNA TGCACCAACGGGGGCTACACCTTC.

This clone is a singleton in its sample. The V call is TRBV9, the J call TRBJ2-3; the match to TRBD2 covers 9 bases. CDR1 and CDR2 from the germline V gene are SGDLS and YYNGEE. Germline trimming cut 5 bases from V and 3 bases from J; bases unmatched to any gene: 10. The CDR3 extends over 16 amino acids. The DNA of the CDR3 is TGTGCCAGCAGTGTCAGGGGCGGGGGGGCAACAGATACGCAGTATTTT. Its translation: CASSVRGGGATDTQYF. The full variable domain, rest sourced from reference TRBV9 and TRBJ2-3, is DSGVTQTPKHLITATGQRVTLRCSPRSGDLSVYWYQQSLDQGLQFLIQYYNGEERAKGNILERFSAQQFPDLHSELNLSSLELGDSALYFCASSVRGGGATDTQYFGPGTRLTVL.

CDR3 nucleotides: TGTGCCAGCAGCTCGCCGTTTGGCAGGGGGCCCCATTTCGCTGAAGCTTTCTTT. It translates to CASSSPFGRGPHFAEAFF. The chain employs TRBV7-9 and TRBJ1-1, with TRBD1 identical over 8 bases. CDR3 length equals 18 residues. After removal of 4 bases from V and 6 bases from J, the junction contained 19 bases not matched to a gene. Germline values: CDR1 SEHNR, CDR2 FQNEAQ (reference sequence). The entire variable domain, with the rest obtained from reference TRBV7-9 and TRBJ1-1, is as follows: DTGVSQNPRHKITKRGQNVTFRCDPISEHNRLYWYRQTLGQGPEFLTYFQNEAQLEKSRLLSDRFSAERPKGSFSTLEIQRTEQGDSAMYLCASSSPFGRGPHFAEAFFGQGTRLTVV.

In its sample, this clone was seen once. The chain links TRBV19 to TRBJ2-2; 11 bases map to TRBD2. V gave up 7 bases and J gave up 0 bases; unmatched junction bases: 1. The CDR3 sequence is 15 residues long. CDR1 and CDR2 (germline): LNHDA, SQIVND (reference sequence). CDR3 loop: CASMGLAANTGELFF. The CDR3 DNA sequence: TGTGCCAGTATGGGACTAGCGGCGAACACCGGGGAGCTGTTTTTT.

This clone was detected only once. The rearrangement joins TRBV7-3 to TRBJ2-1; 9 nucleotides align to TRBD1. Germline CDR1 reads SGHTA; CDR2 reads FQGTGA. Trimming cost V 4 bases and J 6 bases; bases outside gene matches: 10. The CDR3 totals 16 residues. The CDR3 protein is CASSYQGGDRVNEQFF. The CDR3 DNA is TGTGCCAGCAGCTACCAAGGAGGGGACAGGGTCAATGAGCAGTTCTTC.

The CDR3 loop reads CASSQDATSGGPTSYNEQFF. The CDR3 DNA sequence: TGTGCCAGCAGCCAGGATGCGACTAGCGGGGGGCCTACCTCCTACAATGAGCAGTTCTTC. The chain carries TRBV4-2 and TRBJ2-1; 13 positions agree with TRBD2. The ends lost 3 bases at V and 0 bases at J; junction bases unmatched: 11. The CDR3 is 20 residues long. CDR1 is LGHNA, CDR2 YNFKEQ, per germline.

The chain joins TRBV30 to TRBJ1-6; D ambiguous. The CDR3 is 13 residues long. Germline lookup yields CDR1 GTSNPN and CDR2 SVGIG (reference sequence). V shed 0 bases and J shed 7 bases, with 7 bases lying between them. CDR3 protein: CAWSVLTNSPLHF. The CDR3 DNA sequence: TGTGCCTGGAGTGTACTAACCAATTCACCCCTCCACTTT.

This clone was counted only a few times. V gene TRBV30 combines with J gene TRBJ2-7; D gene ambiguous. The germline CDR1 and CDR2 sequences are GTSNPN and SVGIG (reference sequence). The CDR3 is 11 amino acids. V dropped 4 bases and J dropped 4 bases, with 8 bases sitting between them. Here the CDR3 reads CAWTKEYEQYF. CDR3 nucleotides: TGTGCCTGGACTAAGGAGTACGAGCAGTACTTC.

This chain links TRBV7-3 with TRBJ2-2, with 9 bases matching TRBD2. Trimming removed 3 bases from V and 7 bases from J; junction bases left unmatched: 6. The CDR3 consists of 15 residues. Germline lookup yields CDR1 SGHTA and CDR2 FQGTGA. The CDR3 nucleotides read TGTGCCAGCAGCTTTGCGGGAGGGCTTAGCGGGGAGCTGTTTTTT. It specifies CASSFAGGLSGELFF.

The rearrangement uses TRBV11-2 and TRBJ1-1; the D is unclear. This CDR3 region has 13 residues. Trimming stripped 3 bases from V and 8 bases from J, with 13 bases between. Germline CDR1 and CDR2: SGHAT and FQNNGV. CDR3 protein: CASSFERSWEAFF. CDR3 DNA sequence: TGTGCCAGCAGCTTTGAACGGAGCTGGGAAGCTTTCTTT.